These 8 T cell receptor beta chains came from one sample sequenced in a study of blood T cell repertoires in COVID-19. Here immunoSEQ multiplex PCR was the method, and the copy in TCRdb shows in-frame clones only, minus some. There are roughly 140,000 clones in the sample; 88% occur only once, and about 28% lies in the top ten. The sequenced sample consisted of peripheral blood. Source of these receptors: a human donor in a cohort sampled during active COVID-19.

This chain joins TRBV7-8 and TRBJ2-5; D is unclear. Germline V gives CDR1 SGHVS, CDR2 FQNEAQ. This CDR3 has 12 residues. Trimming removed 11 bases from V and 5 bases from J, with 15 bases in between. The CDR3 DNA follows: TGTGCCTCGGAACGGGTCCGGGAGACCCAGTACTTC. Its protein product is CASERVRETQYF.

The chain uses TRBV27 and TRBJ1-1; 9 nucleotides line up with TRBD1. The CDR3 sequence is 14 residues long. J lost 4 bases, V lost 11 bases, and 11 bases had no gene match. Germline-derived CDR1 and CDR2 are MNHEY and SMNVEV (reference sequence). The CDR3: CACGGGQGSTEAFF. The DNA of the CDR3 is TGTGCCTGCGGGGGCGGACAGGGGAGCACTGAAGCTTTCTTT.

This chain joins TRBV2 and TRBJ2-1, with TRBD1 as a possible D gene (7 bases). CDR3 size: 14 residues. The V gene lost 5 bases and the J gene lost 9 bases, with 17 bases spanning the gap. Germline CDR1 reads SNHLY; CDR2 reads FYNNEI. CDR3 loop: CASSRQGGGGEQFF. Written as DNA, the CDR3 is TGTGCCAGCAGTCGACAGGGAGGAGGGGGTGAGCAGTTCTTC.

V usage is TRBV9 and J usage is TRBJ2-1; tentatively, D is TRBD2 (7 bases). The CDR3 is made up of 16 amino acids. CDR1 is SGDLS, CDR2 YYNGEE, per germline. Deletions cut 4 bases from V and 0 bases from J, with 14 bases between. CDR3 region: CASSPDGGASYNEQFF. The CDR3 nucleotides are TGTGCCAGCAGCCCAGATGGGGGGGCCTCCTACAATGAGCAGTTCTTC.

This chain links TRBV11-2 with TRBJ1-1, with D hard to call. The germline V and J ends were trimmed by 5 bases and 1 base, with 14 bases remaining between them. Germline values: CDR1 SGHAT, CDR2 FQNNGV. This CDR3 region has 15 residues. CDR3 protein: CASSLTGISNTEAFF. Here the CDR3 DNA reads TGTGCCAGCAGCCTAACCGGGATCTCGAACACTGAAGCTTTCTTT. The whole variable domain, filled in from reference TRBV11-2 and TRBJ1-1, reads EAGVAQSPRYKIIEKRQSVAFWCNPISGHATLYWYQQILGQGPKLLIQFQNNGVVDDSQLPKDRFSAERLKGVDSTLKIQPAKLEDSAVYLCASSLTGISNTEAFFGQGTRLTVV.

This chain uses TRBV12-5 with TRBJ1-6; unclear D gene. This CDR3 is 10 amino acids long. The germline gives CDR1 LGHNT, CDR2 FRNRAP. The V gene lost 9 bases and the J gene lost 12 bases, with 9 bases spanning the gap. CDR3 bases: TGTGCTAGCTGGGCGTTACCCCTCCACTTT. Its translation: CASWALPLHF.

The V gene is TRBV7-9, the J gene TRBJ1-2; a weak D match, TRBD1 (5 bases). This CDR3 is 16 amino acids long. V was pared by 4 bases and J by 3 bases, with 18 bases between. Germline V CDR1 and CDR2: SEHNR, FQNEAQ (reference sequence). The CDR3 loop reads CASSSATRAFDYGYTF. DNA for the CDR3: TGTGCCAGCAGCTCCGCTACCAGGGCGTTTGACTATGGCTACACCTTC.

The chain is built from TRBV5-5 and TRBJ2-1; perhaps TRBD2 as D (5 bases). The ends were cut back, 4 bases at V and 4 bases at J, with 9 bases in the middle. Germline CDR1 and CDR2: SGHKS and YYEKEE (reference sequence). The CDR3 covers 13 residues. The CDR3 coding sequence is TGTGCCAGCAGCCTTAGCGAATACAATGAGCAGTTCTTC. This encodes CASSLSEYNEQFF.